Presented here are 19 T cell receptor beta chains from one specimen sequenced in a study of regulatory T cells in long-lasting Graves disease. Stated time point: newly diagnosed GD, antithyroid drugs for less than 3 months. After RNA was extracted from PBMCs, the TCR library was made from it. Sequencing libraries for TCR beta were prepared with iRepertoire HTBI primers and Arm-PCR of CDR3 regions. In TCRdb, the multiplex PCR reads were re-called with MiXCR into one record per CDR3 protein. Here the sample spans approximately 270,000 distinct CDR3 sequences, approximately 20% being singletons. This same sample was also taken into another study, of T cells in Graves' hyperthyroidism and ophthalmopathy.

Sequencing was performed on peripheral blood mononuclear cells (PBMCs), taken at new diagnosis, from a patient treated with antithyroid drugs. Receptor source: a woman in her twenties or thirties with Graves disease.

This clonotype has at least ten counts. This rearrangement joins TRBV11-2 to TRBJ1-1, with 7 bases matching TRBD1. The V and J ends lost 4 bases and 3 bases, in that order; junction bases with no gene match: 5. CDR3 length equals 14 residues. Per the germline V gene, CDR1 is SGHAT and CDR2 is FQNNGV. CDR3 DNA: TGTGCCAGCAGCTCCCACAGGGGACACACTGAAGCTTTCTTT. Protein sequence: CASSSHRGHTEAFF.

This clonotype appeared many times. The chain links TRBV5-6 to TRBJ1-1; D unclear. The CDR3 is made up of 14 amino acids. The germline V gene has CDR1 SGHDT and CDR2 YYEEEE. V was pared by 0 bases and J by 7 bases, with 13 bases between. CDR3 region: CASSLAPQPGEAFF. CDR3 in DNA: TGTGCCAGCAGCTTGGCGCCCCAGCCCGGTGAAGCTTTCTTT.

The chain has TRBV19 and TRBJ1-1; D gene uncertain. The CDR3 contains 16 residues. Per the germline V gene, CDR1 is LNHDA and CDR2 is SQIVND (reference sequence). V lost 3 bases and J lost 1, with 15 bases in between. The CDR3 bases are TGTGCCAGTAGTATCCTGGCAATCCAGAGGAACACTGAAGCTTTCTTT. This sequence encodes CASSILAIQRNTEAFF.

The chain combines TRBV10-1 with TRBJ2-1; no reliable D call. This CDR3 is 13 amino acids long. Germline CDR1 and CDR2: WNHNN and SYGVQD (reference sequence). The ends were cut back, 0 bases at V and 7 bases at J, with 7 bases in the middle. The DNA for the CDR3 is TGCGCCAGCAGTGAGTCATTGGGGAATGAGCAGTTCTTC. As protein: CASSESLGNEQFF.

This chain links TRBV6-5 with TRBJ1-5; D unclear. V dropped 2 bases and J dropped 5 bases, with 16 bases sitting between them. Germline V CDR1 and CDR2: MNHEY, SVGAGI. The CDR3 length is 16 residues. The CDR3 coding sequence is TGTGCCAGCAGTTACCCTCGGACGCTCAGTGATCAGCCCCAGCATTTT. This translates into CASSYPRTLSDQPQHF.

This clonotype was seen at least ten times. The junction departs from germline at one end; a sequencing error may be responsible. The chain is built from TRBV4-1 and TRBJ1-2; D possibly corresponds to TRBD1 (6 bases). The CDR3 sequence is 15 residues long. The germline CDR1 and CDR2 sequences are MGHRA and YSYEKL. CDR3 region: CASSQDGGASYGYTF. The DNA for the CDR3 is TGTGCCAGCAGCCAAGATGGGGGCGCGAGCTATGGCTACACCTTC.

The J gene is TRBJ2-1, the V gene TRBV28, with 7 bases that match TRBD2. The trim removed 9 bases at V and 4 bases at J, leaving 6 bases unmatched. The germline V gene has CDR1 MDHEN and CDR2 SYDVKM. This CDR3 is built from 13 residues. CDR3 residues: CASYRGDYNEQFF. The DNA for the CDR3 is TGTGCCAGTTACCGGGGGGATTACAATGAGCAGTTCTTC.

The gene calls are TRBV28 and TRBJ1-1; D not resolved. Germline V lookup: CDR1 MDHEN, CDR2 SYDVKM. V lost 5 bases to trimming and J lost 6 bases, with 13 bases between them. This CDR3 contains 13 residues. CDR3 in amino acids: CASSQQTLAEAFF. The CDR3 DNA sequence: TGTGCCAGCAGTCAACAGACATTGGCTGAAGCTTTCTTT.

This clonotype was picked up many times. The rearrangement links TRBV7-9 to TRBJ1-2, with 10 nucleotides matching TRBD1. Germline trimming cut 5 bases from V and 3 bases from J; bases unmatched to any gene: 6. The CDR3 consists of 15 residues. Germline V gene lookup returns CDR1 SEHNR and CDR2 FQNEAQ (reference sequence). CDR3 sequence: CASSTGTGDDYGYTF. The CDR3 region has the DNA TGTGCCAGCAGCACAGGGACAGGGGACGACTATGGCTACACCTTC.

A single count supports this clonotype. This likely stems from a read error, as it lies one base from a far larger clone. The chain recombines TRBV5-5 with TRBJ2-1; D gene uncertain. CDR3 size: 15 residues. Per the germline V gene, CDR1 is SGHKS and CDR2 is YYEKEE (reference sequence). V lost 2 bases, J lost 10 bases, and 19 bases lay in between. CDR3 in amino acids: CASSLAQFGYYEQFF. In DNA, the CDR3 is TGTGCCAGCAGCTTAGCACAGTTTGGATACTACGAGCAGTTCTTC. The full variable domain, in which reference TRBV5-5 and TRBJ2-1 provide the parts outside the CDR3, is DAGVTQSPTHLIKTRGQQVTLRCSPISGHKSVSWYQQVLGQGPQFIFQYYEKEERGRGNFPDRFSARQFPNYSSELNVNALLLGDSALYLCASSLAQFGYYEQFFGPGTRLTVL.

This clonotype was counted at least ten times. The gene calls are TRBV3-1 and TRBJ2-7, with TRBD2 matching over 10 bases. Germline CDR1 LGHDT, CDR2 YNNKEL (reference sequence). V lost 2 bases to trimming and J lost 2 bases; unmatched junction nucleotides: 9. There are 17 residues in the CDR3. The CDR3 DNA reads as TGTGCCAGCAGCCAAACACCATCTAGCGGGGGAGCCTACGAGCAGTACTTC. It codes for CASSQTPSSGGAYEQYF.

In its sample, this clonotype was seen many times. The rearrangement joins TRBV7-2 to TRBJ1-5; D is possibly TRBD1 (5 bases). The CDR3 has 14 amino acids. The germline V and J ends were trimmed by 1 base and 8 bases, with 12 bases remaining between them. Germline CDR1 SGHTA, CDR2 FQGNSA. The CDR3 sequence: CASSLVWGDEPQHF. Written as DNA, the CDR3 is TGTGCCAGCAGCTTAGTTTGGGGGGACGAGCCCCAGCATTTT.

This clonotype was found many times. The V call is TRBV9, the J call TRBJ2-5; D may be TRBD1 (6 bases). V lost 4 bases, J lost 4 bases, and 14 bases lay in between. The CDR3 loop spans 14 amino acids. The V gene's germline CDR1 is SGDLS and CDR2 YYNGEE. The CDR3 nucleotides read TGTGCCAGCAGCTCAGGGGTGCTTGCAGAGACCCAGTACTTC. Encoded protein: CASSSGVLAETQYF.

This clonotype was observed many times. The genes are TRBV2 and TRBJ2-7; possibly TRBD1 for D (6 bases). V gave up 10 bases and J gave up 1 base, with 8 bases separating them. Germline assignment: CDR1 SNHLY and CDR2 FYNNEI. This CDR3 region has 11 residues. The CDR3 nucleotides read TGTGCCAAAGGACAGTCCTACGAGCAGTACTTC. As protein: CAKGQSYEQYF.

This clonotype appeared many times. The V call is TRBV18, the J call TRBJ1-2, with D maybe TRBD1 (5 bases). The CDR3 contains 15 residues. The V end lost 0 bases, the J end lost 3 bases, and 11 bases lay between the germline ends. Germline loops: CDR1 KGHSH, CDR2 LQKENI. The CDR3 DNA reads TGTGCCAGCTCACCACCTCACAGGTCGGACTATGGCTACACCTTC. Protein sequence: CASSPPHRSDYGYTF. Variable domain in full (rest from reference TRBV18 and TRBJ1-2): NAGVMQNPRHLVRRRGQEARLRCSPMKGHSHVYWYRQLPEEGLKFMVYLQKENIIDESGMPKERFSAEFPKEGPSILRIQQVVRGDSAAYFCASSPPHRSDYGYTFGSGTRLTVV.

The V and J genes are TRBV11-2 and TRBJ2-7, with 10 bases identical to TRBD1. The CDR3 covers 14 residues. Germline CDR1 and CDR2: SGHAT and FQNNGV. Trimming cost V 10 bases and J 1 base; bases outside gene matches: 7. The CDR3 loop reads CAKRDRGWSYEQYF. The CDR3 coding sequence is TGTGCCAAACGGGACAGGGGATGGTCCTACGAGCAGTACTTC.

The chain uses TRBV19 and TRBJ2-6, with no clear D. CDR3 length equals 14 residues. V lost 2 bases and J lost 2, with 4 bases in between. Germline loops: CDR1 LNHDA, CDR2 SQIVND (reference sequence). The CDR3 here is CASSIKAGANVLTF. The CDR3, as DNA: TGTGCCAGTAGTATAAAAGCTGGGGCCAACGTCCTGACTTTC.

On this clonotype: This sequence is one base from a far larger clone and is likely a read error. The chain uses TRBV20-1 and TRBJ2-4; 7 bases map to TRBD1. The DNA end lines up better with TRBJ1-2; the J call may be wrong. Germline values: CDR1 DFQATT, CDR2 SNEGSKA (reference sequence). The CDR3 consists of 15 residues. Written as DNA, the CDR3 is TGCAGTGCTAGGACCGGGGGAGGGGGCGCCCATGGCTACACCTTC. Its protein product is CSARTGGGGAHGYTF.

This clonotype was picked up many times. V gene TRBV7-6 combines with J gene TRBJ1-1, with 8 bases matching TRBD1. Germline CDR1 SGHVS, CDR2 FNYEAQ. The length of the CDR3 is 15 residues. V lost 0 bases and J lost 5; bases outside the gene matches: 5. The CDR3 DNA reads as TGTGCCAGCAGCTTAGCACAGGGGGGAATGACTGAAGCTTTCTTT. Translating it yields CASSLAQGGMTEAFF.